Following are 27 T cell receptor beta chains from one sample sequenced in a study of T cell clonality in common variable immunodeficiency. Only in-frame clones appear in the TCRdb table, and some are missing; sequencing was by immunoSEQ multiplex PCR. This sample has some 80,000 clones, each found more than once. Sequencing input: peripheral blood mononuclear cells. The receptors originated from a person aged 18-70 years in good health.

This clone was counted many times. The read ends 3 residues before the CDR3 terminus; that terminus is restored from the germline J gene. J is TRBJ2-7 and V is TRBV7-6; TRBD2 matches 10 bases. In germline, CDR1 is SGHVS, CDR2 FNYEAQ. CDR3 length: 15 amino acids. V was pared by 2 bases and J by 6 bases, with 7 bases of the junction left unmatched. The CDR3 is CASSLLSSGSGEQYF. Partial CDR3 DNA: TGTGCCAGCAGCTTACTGTCTAGCGGGAGCGGCGAG.

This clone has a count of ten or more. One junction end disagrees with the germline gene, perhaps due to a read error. The CDR3 sequence is CASSQVVAGGRGTDTQYF. The covered CDR3 bases are TGCGCCAGCAGCCAAGTAGTAGCGGGAGGGCGGGGAACAGATACG. The V and J genes are TRBV4-2 and TRBJ2-3, with 11 bases matching TRBD2. The read terminates 3 residues before the CDR3 end, so the remaining end is supplied by the germline J gene. Germline V gene data show CDR1 as LGHNA and CDR2 as YNFKEQ. The CDR3 covers 18 residues.

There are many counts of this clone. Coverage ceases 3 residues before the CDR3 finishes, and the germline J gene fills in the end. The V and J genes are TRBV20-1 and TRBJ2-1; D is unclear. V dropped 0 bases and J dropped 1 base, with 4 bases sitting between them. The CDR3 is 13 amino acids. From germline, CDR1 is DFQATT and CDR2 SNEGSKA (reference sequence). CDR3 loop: CSARDTSYNEQFF. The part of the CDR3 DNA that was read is TGCAGTGCTAGAGATACTTCCTACAATGAG.

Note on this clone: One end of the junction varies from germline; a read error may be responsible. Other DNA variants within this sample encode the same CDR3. The DNA read from the CDR3 is TGTGCCAGCAGTATCCGGCAGGGCAATTCACCC. This encodes CASSIRQGNSP. The CDR3 in its entirety is CASSIRQGNSPLHF. The chain recombines TRBV19 with TRBJ1-6; D is perhaps TRBD1 (5 bases). The read terminates 3 residues ahead of where the CDR3 ends, so the germline J gene completes it. This CDR3 comprises 14 residues. Germline CDR1 is LNHDA and CDR2 is SQIVND (reference sequence).

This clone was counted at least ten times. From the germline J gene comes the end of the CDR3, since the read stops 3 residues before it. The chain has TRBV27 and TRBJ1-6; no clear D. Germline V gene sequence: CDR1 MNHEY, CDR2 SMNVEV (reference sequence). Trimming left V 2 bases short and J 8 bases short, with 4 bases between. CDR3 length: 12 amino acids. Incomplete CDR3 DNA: TGTGCCAGCAGTTTAAGGGATTCACCC. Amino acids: CASSLRDSP. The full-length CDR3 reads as CASSLRDSPLHF.

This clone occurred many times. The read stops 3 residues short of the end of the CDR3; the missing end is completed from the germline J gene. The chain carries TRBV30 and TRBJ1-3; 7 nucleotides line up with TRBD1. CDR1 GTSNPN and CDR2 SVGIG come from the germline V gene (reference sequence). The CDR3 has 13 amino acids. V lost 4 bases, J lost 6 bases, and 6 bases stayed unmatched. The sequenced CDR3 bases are TGTGCCTGGAATAGGGGGCTAGTAAACACC. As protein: CAWNRGLVNT. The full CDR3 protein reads CAWNRGLVNTIYF. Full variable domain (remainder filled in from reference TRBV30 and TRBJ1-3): SQTIHQWPATLVQPVGSPLSLECTVEGTSNPNLYWYRQAAGRGLQLLFYSVGIGQISSEVPQNLSASRPQDRQFILSSKKLLLSDSGFYLCAWNRGLVNTIYFGEGSWLTVV.

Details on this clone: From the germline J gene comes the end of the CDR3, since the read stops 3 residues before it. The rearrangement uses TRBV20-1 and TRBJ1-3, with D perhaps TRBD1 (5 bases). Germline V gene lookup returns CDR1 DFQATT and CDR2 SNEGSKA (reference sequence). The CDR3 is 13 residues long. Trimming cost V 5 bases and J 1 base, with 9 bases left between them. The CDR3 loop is CSAFPGSGNTIYF. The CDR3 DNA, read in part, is TGCAGTGCTTTTCCAGGGTCTGGAAACACC.

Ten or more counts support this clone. The part of the CDR3 DNA that was read is TGTGCCACCGGGCGGGACAGGGGGTCTGAA. This gives the protein CATGRDRGSE. The full CDR3 sequence reads CATGRDRGSEAFF. The V call is TRBV10-3, the J call TRBJ1-1; 11 bases line up with TRBD1. The read stops 3 residues short of the end of the CDR3; the missing end is completed from the germline J gene. The CDR3 loop spans 13 amino acids. The V segment lost 10 bases and the J segment 6 bases; nucleotides outside the gene matches: 7. Germline V lookup: CDR1 ENHRY, CDR2 SYGVKD.

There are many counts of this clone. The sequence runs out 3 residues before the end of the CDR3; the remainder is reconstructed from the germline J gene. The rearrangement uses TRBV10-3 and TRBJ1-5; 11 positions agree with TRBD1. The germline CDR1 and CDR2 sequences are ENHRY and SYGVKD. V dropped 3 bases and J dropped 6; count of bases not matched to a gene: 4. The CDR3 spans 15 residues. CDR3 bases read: TGTGCCATCAGTGACGGGACAGGGGGAAGTCAGCCC. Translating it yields CAISDGTGGSQP. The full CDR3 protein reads CAISDGTGGSQPQHF.

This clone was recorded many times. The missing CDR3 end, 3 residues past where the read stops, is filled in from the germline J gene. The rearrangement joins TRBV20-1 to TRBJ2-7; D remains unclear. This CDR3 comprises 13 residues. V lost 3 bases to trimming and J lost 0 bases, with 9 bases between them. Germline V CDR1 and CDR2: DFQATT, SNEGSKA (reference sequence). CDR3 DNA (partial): TGCAGTGCTAGCGGTGTAAACTCCTACGAG. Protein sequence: CSASGVNSYE. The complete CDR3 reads CSASGVNSYEQYF.

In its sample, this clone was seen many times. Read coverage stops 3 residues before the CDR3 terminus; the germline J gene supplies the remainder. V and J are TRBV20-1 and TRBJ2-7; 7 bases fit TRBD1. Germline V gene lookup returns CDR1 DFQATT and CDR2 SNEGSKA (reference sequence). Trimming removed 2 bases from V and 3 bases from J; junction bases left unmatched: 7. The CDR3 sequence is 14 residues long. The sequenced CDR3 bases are TGCAGTGCTAGAACGACAGGGAACTTCTACGAG. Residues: CSARTTGNFYE. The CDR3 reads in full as CSARTTGNFYEQYF.

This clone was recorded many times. CDR3 residues: CASKPTSGSGYEQYF. The DNA read from the CDR3 is TGTGCCAGTAAACCGACTAGCGGGAGTGGATACGAG. This chain connects TRBV19 to TRBJ2-7; 12 bases are a match to TRBD2. The CDR3 end is not reached by the read, which stops 3 residues before it; the germline J gene fills it in. V gave up 7 bases and J gave up 4 bases; unmatched junction bases: 8. There are 15 residues in the CDR3. Germline lookup yields CDR1 LNHDA and CDR2 SQIVND (reference sequence).

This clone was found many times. CDR3 DNA, as far as it was read: TGTGCCAGCACCGGCGGGAGGTTTTACACAGATACG. This sequence encodes CASTGGRFYTDT. The whole CDR3 is CASTGGRFYTDTQYF. V gene TRBV11-2 combines with J gene TRBJ2-3, with 8 bases fitting TRBD2. The missing CDR3 end, 3 residues past where the read stops, is filled in from the germline J gene. This CDR3 spans 15 amino acids. From germline, CDR1 is SGHAT and CDR2 FQNNGV. Losses at the gene ends were 7 bases for V and 2 bases for J; bases not matched to a gene: 8. The variable domain in full, with the rest retrieved from reference TRBV11-2 and TRBJ2-3, is EAGVAQSPRYKIIEKRQSVAFWCNPISGHATLYWYQQILGQGPKLLIQFQNNGVVDDSQLPKDRFSAERLKGVDSTLKIQPAKLEDSAVYLCASTGGRFYTDTQYFGPGTRLTVL.

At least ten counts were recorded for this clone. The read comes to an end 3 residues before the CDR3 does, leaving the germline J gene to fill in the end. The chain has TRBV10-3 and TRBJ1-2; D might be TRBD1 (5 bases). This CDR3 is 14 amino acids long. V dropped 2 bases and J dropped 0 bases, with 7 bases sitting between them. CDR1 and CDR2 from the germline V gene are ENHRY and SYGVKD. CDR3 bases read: TGTGCCATCAGTGAGGGGGGGACTAACTATGGC. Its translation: CAISEGGTNYG. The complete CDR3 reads CAISEGGTNYGYTF.

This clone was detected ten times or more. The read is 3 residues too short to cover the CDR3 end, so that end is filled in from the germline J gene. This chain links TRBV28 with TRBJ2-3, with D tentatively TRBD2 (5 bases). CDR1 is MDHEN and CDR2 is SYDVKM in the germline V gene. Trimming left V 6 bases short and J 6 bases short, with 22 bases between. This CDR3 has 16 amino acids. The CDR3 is CASSPLRGQASDTQYF. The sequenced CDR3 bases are TGTGCCAGCAGCCCCCTTCGGGGTCAGGCGTCGGATACG.

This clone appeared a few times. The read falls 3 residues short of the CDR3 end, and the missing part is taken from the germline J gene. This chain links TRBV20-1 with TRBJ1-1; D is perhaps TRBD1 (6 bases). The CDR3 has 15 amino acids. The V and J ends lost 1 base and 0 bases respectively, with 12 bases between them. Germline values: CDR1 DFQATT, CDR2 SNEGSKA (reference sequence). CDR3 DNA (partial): TGCAGTGCTAGAGCCGCGGACAGCATGAACACTGAA. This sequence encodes CSARAADSMNTE. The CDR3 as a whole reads CSARAADSMNTEAFF.

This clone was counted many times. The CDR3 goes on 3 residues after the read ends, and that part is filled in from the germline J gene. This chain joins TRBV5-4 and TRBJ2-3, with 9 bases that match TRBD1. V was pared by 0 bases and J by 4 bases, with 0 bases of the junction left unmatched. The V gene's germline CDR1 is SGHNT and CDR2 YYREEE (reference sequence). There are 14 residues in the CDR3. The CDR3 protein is CASSLGQGADTQYF. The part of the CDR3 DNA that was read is TGTGCCAGCAGCTTGGGACAGGGGGCAGATACG.

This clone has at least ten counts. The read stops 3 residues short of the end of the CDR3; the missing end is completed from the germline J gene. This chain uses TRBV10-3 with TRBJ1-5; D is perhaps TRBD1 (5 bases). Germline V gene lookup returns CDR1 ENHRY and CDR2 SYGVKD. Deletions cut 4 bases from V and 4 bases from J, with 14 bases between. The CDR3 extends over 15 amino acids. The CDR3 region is CAISGSGQQNQPQHF. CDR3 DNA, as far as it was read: TGTGCCATCAGTGGTTCAGGGCAGCAAAATCAGCCC.

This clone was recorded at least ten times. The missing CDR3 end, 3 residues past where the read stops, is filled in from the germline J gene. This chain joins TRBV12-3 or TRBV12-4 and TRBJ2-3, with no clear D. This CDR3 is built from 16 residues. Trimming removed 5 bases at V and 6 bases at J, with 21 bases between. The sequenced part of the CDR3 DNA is TGTGCCAGCAGTCCCCGTGCCGCTACCCAACGGGATACG. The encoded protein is CASSPRAATQRDT. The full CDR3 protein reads CASSPRAATQRDTQYF.

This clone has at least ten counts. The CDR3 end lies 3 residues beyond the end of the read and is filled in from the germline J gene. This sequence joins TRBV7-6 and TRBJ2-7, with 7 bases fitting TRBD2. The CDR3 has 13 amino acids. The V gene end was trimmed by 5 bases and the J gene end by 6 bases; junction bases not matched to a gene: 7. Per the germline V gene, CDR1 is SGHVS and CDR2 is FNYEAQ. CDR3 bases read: TGTGCCAGCAGCGTCTCCGGGACTACCGAG. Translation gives CASSVSGTTE. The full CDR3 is CASSVSGTTEQYF. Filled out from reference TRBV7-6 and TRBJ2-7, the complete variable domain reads GAGVSQSPRYKVTKRGQDVALRCDPISGHVSLYWYRQALGQGPEFLTYFNYEAQQDKSGLPNDRFSAERPEGSISTLTIQRTEQRDSAMYRCASSVSGTTEQYFGPGTRLTVT.

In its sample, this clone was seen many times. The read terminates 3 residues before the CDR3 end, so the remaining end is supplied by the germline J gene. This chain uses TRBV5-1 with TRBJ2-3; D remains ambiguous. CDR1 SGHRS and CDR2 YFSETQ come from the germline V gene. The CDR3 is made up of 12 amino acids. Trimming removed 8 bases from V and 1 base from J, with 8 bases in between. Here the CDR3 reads CASTPGTDTQYF. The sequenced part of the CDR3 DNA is TGCGCCAGTACACCTGGCACAGATACG.

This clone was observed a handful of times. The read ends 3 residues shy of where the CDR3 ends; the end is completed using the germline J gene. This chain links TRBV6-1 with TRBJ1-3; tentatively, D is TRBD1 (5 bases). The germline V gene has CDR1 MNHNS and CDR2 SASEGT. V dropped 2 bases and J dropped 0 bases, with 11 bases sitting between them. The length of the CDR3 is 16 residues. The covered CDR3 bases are TGTGCCAGCAGTGAACCGGGACTCTCCTCTGGAAACACC. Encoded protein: CASSEPGLSSGNT. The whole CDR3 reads CASSEPGLSSGNTIYF.

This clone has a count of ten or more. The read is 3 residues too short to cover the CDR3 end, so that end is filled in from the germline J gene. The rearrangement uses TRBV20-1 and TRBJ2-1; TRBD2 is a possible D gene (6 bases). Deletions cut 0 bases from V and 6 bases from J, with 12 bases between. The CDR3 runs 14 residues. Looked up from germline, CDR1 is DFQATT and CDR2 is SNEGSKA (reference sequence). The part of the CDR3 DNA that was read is TGCAGTGCTAGAGATTGGGGGGAGACCAATGAG. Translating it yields CSARDWGETNE. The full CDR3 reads CSARDWGETNEQFF.

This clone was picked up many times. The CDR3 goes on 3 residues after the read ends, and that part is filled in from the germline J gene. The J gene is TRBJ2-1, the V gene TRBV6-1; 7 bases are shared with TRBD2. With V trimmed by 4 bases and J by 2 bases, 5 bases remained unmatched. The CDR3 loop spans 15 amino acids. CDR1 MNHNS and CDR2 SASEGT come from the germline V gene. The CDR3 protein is CASSVRGDPYNEQFF. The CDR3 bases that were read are TGTGCCAGCAGTGTACGGGGGGACCCCTACAATGAG.

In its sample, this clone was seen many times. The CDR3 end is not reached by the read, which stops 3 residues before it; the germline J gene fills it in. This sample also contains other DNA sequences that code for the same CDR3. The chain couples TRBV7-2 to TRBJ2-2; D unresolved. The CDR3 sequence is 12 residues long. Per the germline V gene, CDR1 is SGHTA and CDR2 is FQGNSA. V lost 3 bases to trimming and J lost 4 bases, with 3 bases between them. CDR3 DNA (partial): TGTGCCAGCAGCTTCTCCACCGGGGAG. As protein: CASSFSTGE. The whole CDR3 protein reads CASSFSTGELFF.

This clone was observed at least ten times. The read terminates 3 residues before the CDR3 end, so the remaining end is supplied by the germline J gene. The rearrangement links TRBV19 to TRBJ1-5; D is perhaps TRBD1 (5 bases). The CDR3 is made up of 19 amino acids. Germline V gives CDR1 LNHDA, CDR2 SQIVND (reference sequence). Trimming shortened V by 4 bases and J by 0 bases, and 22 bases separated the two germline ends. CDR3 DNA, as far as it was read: TGTGCCAGTAGTACGGGACTAAGGTCTTCTCTGGGTAGCAATCAGCCC. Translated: CASSTGLRSSLGSNQP. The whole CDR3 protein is CASSTGLRSSLGSNQPQHF.

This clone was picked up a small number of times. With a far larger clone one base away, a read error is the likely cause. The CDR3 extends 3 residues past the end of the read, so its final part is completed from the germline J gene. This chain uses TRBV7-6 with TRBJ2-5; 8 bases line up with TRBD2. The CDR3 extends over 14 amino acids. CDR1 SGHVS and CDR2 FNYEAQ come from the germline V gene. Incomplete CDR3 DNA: TGTTCCAGCAGTACTAGCGGCCCTAGAGAGACC. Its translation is CSSSTSGPRET. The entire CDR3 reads CSSSTSGPRETQYF.